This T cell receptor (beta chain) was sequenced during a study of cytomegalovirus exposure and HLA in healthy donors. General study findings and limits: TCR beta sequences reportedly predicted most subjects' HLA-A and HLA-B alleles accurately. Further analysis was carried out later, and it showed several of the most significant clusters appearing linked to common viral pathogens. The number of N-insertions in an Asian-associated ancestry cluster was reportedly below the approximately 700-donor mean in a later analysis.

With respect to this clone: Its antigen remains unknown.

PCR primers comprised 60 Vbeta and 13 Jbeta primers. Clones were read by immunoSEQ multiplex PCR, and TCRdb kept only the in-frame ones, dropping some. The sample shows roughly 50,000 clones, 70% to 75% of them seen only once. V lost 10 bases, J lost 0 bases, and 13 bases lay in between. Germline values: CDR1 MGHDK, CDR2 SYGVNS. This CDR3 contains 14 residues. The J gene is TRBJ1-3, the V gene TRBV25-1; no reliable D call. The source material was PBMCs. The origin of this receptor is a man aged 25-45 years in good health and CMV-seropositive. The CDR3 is CATVPPGSGNTIYF. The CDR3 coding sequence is TGTGCCACCGTCCCGCCCGGCTCTGGAAACACCATATATTTT.